This T cell receptor beta chain was sequenced for a study of blood T cell repertoires in COVID-19. Germline V CDR1 and CDR2: PRHDT, FYEKMQ (reference sequence). The CDR3 consists of 17 residues. V dropped 5 bases and J dropped 1 base, with 18 bases sitting between them. In the source study's methods: Estimates of nucleated cell counts were drawn from the amplification of reference gene primers. This table comes from immunoSEQ multiplex PCR, and its TCRdb copy is limited to in-frame clones, with some not included. The V and J calls and the clone size are those of that table, but D and trimming were determined from the DNA. Of 100,000 or so clones listed, roughly 86% were seen once; the top ten hold around 6%.

This sequence joins TRBV13 and TRBJ1-3, with a weak D call TRBD1 (6 bases). The sequenced sample consisted of peripheral blood. The TCR sequence derives from a woman aged 55-75 years with acute or convalescent COVID-19. CDR3 amino acids: CASSRPLRGRSGNTIYF. The DNA for the CDR3 is TGTGCCAGCAGCAGACCTCTGCGGGGGCGTTCTGGAAACACCATATATTTT.